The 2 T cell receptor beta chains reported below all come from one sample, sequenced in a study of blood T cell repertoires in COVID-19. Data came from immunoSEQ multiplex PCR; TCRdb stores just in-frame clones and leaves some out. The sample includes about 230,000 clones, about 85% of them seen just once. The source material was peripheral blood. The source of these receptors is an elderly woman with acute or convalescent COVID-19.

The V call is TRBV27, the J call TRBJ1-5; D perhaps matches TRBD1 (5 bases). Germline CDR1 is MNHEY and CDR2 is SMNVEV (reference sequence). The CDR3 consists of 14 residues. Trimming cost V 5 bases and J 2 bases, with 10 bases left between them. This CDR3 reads CASSPGHRNQPQHF. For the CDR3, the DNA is TGTGCCAGCAGTCCCGGACACCGCAATCAGCCCCAGCATTTT.

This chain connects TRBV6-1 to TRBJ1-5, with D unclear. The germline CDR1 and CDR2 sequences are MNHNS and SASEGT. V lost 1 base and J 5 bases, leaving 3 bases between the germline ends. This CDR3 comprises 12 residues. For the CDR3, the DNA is TGTGCCAGCAGTGAAGGAGATCAGCCCCAGCATTTT. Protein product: CASSEGDQPQHF.